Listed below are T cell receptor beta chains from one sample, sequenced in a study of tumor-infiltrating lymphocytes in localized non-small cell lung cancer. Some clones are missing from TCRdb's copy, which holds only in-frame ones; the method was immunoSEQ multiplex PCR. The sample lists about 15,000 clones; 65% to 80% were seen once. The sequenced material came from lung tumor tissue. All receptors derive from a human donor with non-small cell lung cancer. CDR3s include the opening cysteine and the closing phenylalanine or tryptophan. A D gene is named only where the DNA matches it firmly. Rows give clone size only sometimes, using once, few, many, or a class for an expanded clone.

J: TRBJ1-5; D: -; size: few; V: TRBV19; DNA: TGTGCCAGTAGTCAACAAGGGTCTCAGCCCCAGCATTTT; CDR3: CASSQQGSQPQHF
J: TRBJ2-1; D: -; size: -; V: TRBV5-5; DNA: TGTGCCAGCAGCTTATTTGGAGTCCAGAATGAGCAGTTCTTC; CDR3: CASSLFGVQNEQFF
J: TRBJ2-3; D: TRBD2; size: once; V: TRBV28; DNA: TGTGCCAGCCGTAGCGGGAGAGGGGGAGATACGCAGTATTTT; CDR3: CASRSGRGGDTQYF
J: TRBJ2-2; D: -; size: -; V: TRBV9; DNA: TGTGCCAGCAGCGTAGTGGACTTCGGGGAGCTGTTTTTT; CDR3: CASSVVDFGELFF
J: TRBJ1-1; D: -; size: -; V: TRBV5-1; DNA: TGCGCCAGCAGCTTGGGGGGGAAGGAGGACACTGAAGCTTTCTTT; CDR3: CASSLGGKEDTEAFF
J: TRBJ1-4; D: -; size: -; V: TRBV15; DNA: TGTGCCACCAGCAGAGACTCGACCGCGTCTAATGAAAAACTGTTTTTT; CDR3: CATSRDSTASNEKLFF
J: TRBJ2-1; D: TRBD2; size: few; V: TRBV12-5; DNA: TGTGCTAGTGGTTTGGGGGCGGGAGAGTTTGGGAATGAGCAGTTCTTC; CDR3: CASGLGAGEFGNEQFF
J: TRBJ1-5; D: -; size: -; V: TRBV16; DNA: TGTGCCAGCAGCCAGGATTGGGGTAGCAATCAGCCCCAGCATTTT; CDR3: CASSQDWGSNQPQHF
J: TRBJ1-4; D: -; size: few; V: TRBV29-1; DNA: TGCAGCGTGGGCCGGGATGGGACTAATGAAAAACTGTTTTTT; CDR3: CSVGRDGTNEKLFF
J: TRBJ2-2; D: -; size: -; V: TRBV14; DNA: TGTGCCAGCAGCCAACGGACGGGGTCGGCTACCGGGGAGCTGTTTTTT; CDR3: CASSQRTGSATGELFF
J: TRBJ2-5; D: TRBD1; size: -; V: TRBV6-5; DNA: TGTGCCAGCAGTAACCGGGACAGGGATGAGACCCAGTACTTC; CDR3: CASSNRDRDETQYF
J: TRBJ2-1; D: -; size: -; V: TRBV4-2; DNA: TGTGCCAGCAGCCAAGGATCAGTACTTATGGATGAGCAGTTCTTC; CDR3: CASSQGSVLMDEQFF
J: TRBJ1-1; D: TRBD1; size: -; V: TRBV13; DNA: TGTGCCAGCAGCCCCGGGACAGGGTGGGGGAACACTGAAGCTTTCTTT; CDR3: CASSPGTGWGNTEAFF
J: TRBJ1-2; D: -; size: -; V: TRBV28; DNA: TGTGCCAGCAGTTTGAACAGGGAAAGAGGTGGCTACACCTTC; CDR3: CASSLNRERGGYTF
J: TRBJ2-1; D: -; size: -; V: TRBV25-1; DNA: TGTGCCAGCAGTGCTTTCAATGAGCAGTTCTTC; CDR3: CASSAFNEQFF
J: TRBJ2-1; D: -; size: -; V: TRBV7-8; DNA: TGTGCCAGCAGCGAGACAGGAAAGCAGTTCTTC; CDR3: CASSETGKQFF
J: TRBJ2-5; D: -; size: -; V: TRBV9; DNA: TGTGCCAGCAGCGTAGTAGCAGGAGAGACCCAGTACTTC; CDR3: CASSVVAGETQYF
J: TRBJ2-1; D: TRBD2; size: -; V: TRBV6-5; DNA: TGTGCCAGCAGTTACCGACTAGCGCGGAATCCCATTGAGCAGTTCTTC; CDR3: CASSYRLARNPIEQFF
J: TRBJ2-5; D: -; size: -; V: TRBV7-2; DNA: TGTGCCAGCAGCCGTTATGGGACTGTAGAGACCCAGTACTTC; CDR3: CASSRYGTVETQYF
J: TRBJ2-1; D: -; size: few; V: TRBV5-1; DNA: TGCGCCAGCAGCTTGTTGTCAGGGATGAATGAGCAGTTCTTC; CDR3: CASSLLSGMNEQFF
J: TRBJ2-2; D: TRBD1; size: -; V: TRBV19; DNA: TGTGCCAGTAGTTCGGGACAGGGAACGAACACCGGGGAGCTGTTTTTT; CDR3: CASSSGQGTNTGELFF
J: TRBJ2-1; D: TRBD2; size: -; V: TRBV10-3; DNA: TGTGCCATCCAGGCGGGAGTAGGCAATGAGCAGTTCTTC; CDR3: CAIQAGVGNEQFF
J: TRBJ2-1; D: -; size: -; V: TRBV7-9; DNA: TGTGCCAGCAGCTTAGATTGGGCGGTCAATGAGCAGTTCTTC; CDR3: CASSLDWAVNEQFF
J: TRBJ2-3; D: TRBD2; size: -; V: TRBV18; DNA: TGTGCCAGCTCACCAGGACTAGCAGACTATACGCAGTATTTT; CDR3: CASSPGLADYTQYF
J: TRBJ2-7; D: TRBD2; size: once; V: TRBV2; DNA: TGTGCCAGCAGGACACTAGCGGGAGAGCAGTACTTC; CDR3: CASRTLAGEQYF
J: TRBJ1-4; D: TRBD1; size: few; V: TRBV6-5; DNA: TGTGCCAGCAGTTACCATCGACAGGGAGGAAGGGAAAAACTGTTTTTT; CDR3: CASSYHRQGGREKLFF
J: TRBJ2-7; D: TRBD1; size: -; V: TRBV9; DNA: TGTGCCAGCAGCCCTCAGGAGACAGGGCTATCCGAGCAGTACTTC; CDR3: CASSPQETGLSEQYF
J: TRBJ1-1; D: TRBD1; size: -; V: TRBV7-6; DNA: TGTGCCAGCAGCTTATACCCTTCAGGACAGGGGAACACTGAAGCTTTCTTT; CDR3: CASSLYPSGQGNTEAFF
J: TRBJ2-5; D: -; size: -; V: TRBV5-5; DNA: TGTGCCAGCAGCTTGGGTAGCCAAGAGACCCAGTACTTC; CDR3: CASSLGSQETQYF
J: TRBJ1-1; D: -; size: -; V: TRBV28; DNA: TGTGCCAGCAGTACCGATTGGGGGGGCGCTTTTAAAGCTTTCTTT; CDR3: CASSTDWGGAFKAFF
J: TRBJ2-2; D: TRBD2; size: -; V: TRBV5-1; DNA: TGCGCCAGCAGCACAGGACTAGCGGGAGTAGGCACCGGGGAGCTGTTTTTT; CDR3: CASSTGLAGVGTGELFF
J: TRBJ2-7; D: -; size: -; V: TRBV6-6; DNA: TGTGCCAGCAGTTACTCTGGCGGAAACTCCTACGAGCAGTACTTC; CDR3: CASSYSGGNSYEQYF
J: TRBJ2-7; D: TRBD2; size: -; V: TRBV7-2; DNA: TGTGCCAGCAGCTCGCATGTCAAATCTAGCGGGAGAGCCTACGAGCAGTACTTC; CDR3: CASSSHVKSSGRAYEQYF
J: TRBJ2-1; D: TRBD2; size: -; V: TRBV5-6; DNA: TGTGCCAGCAGTCGGGAGGGCGGGACGAATGAGCAGTTCTTC; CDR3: CASSREGGTNEQFF
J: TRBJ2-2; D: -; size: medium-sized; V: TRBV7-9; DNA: TGTGCCAGCAGCCTGAACACCGGGGAGCTGTTTTTT; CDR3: CASSLNTGELFF
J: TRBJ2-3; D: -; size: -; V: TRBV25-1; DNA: TGTGCCAGCAGACCCACAGGGAATACGCAGTATTTT; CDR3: CASRPTGNTQYF
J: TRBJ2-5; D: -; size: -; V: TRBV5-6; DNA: TGTGCCAGCAGCACAGGGAGGAGAGAGACCCAGTACTTC; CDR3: CASSTGRRETQYF
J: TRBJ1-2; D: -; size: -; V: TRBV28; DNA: TGTGCCAGCAGTAAGGGCGGCTATGGCTACACCTTC; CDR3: CASSKGGYGYTF
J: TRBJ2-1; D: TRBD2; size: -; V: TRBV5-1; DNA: TGCGCCAGCAGCGCACTAGCGCACCCCCCACTCAGTGAGCAGTTCTTC; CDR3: CASSALAHPPLSEQFF
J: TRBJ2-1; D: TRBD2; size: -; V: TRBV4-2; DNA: TGTGCCAGCAGCCAAGATACGGGAGGGCCCAATGAGCAGTTCTTC; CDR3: CASSQDTGGPNEQFF
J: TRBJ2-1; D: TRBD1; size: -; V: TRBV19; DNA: TGTGCCAGTAGTTCCTCCGGGACAGGGGGCTACAATGAGCAGTTCTTC; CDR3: CASSSSGTGGYNEQFF
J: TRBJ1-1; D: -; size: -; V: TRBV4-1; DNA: TGCGCCAGCAGCCAAGATAGGAGTAGGGTCCTTTACACTGAAGCTTTCTTT; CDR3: CASSQDRSRVLYTEAFF
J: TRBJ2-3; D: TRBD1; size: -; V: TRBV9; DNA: TGTGCCAGCAGCCTCCGACAGGGGGGTGATGATACGCAGTATTTT; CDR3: CASSLRQGGDDTQYF
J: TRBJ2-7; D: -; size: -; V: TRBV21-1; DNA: TGTGCCAGCAGCAAACGGACAGGGAATCCCCCCCGCGAGCAGTACTTC; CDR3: CASSKRTGNPPREQYF
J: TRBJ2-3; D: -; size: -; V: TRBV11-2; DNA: TGTGCCAGCAGCTTGCTTATCAGCACAGATACGCAGTATTTT; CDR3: CASSLLISTDTQYF
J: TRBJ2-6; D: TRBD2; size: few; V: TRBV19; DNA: TGTGCCAGGACTAGCGGTCGGAGGGGCTCTGGGGCCAACGTCCTGACTTTC; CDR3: CARTSGRRGSGANVLTF
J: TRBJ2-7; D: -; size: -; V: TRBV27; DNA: TGTGCCAGCAGTTTATCAACCGGGTACCTTAGCCACGAGCAGTACTTC; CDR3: CASSLSTGYLSHEQYF
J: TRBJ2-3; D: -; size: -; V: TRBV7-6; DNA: TGTGCCAGCAGCTTAGATGGGAGTTTAGATACGCAGTATTTT; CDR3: CASSLDGSLDTQYF
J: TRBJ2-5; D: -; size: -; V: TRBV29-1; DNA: TGCAGCGTTAACAACCGGGACGGCCAAGAGACCCAGTACTTC; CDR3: CSVNNRDGQETQYF
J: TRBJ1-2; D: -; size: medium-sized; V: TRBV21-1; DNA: TGTGCCAGCAGCAACCCACCTAGGCGGAGGGACTATGGCTACACCTTC; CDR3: CASSNPPRRRDYGYTF
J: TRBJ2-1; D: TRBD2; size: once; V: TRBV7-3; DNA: TGTGCCAGCAGTCAAAGCGGGGGACACAATGAGCAGTTCTTC; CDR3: CASSQSGGHNEQFF
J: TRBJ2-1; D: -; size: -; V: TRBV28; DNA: TGTGCCAGCAGTCCTTCAATTGGGTATTACAATGAGCAGTTCTTC; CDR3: CASSPSIGYYNEQFF
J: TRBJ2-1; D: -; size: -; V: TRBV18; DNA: TGTGCCAGCTCCCCTCCGCCGGGACCGCTGAATGAGCAGTTCTTC; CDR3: CASSPPPGPLNEQFF
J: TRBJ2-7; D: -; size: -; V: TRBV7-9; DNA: TGTGCCAGCAGCTTACGCACAGGGACCAACGAGCAGTACTTC; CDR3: CASSLRTGTNEQYF